What follows are 25 T cell receptor beta chains derived from one specimen sequenced in a study of identical twins. TCRdb independently ran MiXCR on the 5' RACE reads; one entry per CDR3 protein. The data contain approximately 190,000 distinct CDR3 sequences, approximately 15% of them singletons. This same sample was also part of a study on T cells expressing NK-cell markers.

The sample comprised CD8+ T cells sorted from blood. Receptors originate from a woman between 18 and 30 years old in good health.

This clonotype has just a few counts. The CDR3 reads CASSEAGNEQFF. For the CDR3, the DNA is TGTGCCAGTAGCGAAGCGGGGAATGAGCAGTTCTTC. The V call is TRBV11-2, the J call TRBJ2-1; the match to TRBD2 covers 7 bases. CDR1 SGHAT and CDR2 FQNNGV come from the germline V gene. Trimming removed 9 bases from V and 7 bases from J; junction bases left unmatched: 6. The CDR3 is 12 residues long.

The chain uses TRBV27 and TRBJ2-7; 9 bases are shared with TRBD1. Trimming removed 9 bases from V and 2 bases from J; junction bases left unmatched: 2. The CDR3 totals 12 residues. CDR1 is MNHEY, CDR2 SMNVEV, per germline (reference sequence). The DNA for the CDR3 is TGTGCCAGTGGGGACAGGGCCTACGAGCAGTACTTC. Amino acids: CASGDRAYEQYF.

The chain combines TRBV12-3 or TRBV12-4 with TRBJ2-3, with D maybe TRBD1 (6 bases). The CDR3 length is 16 residues. The V end lost 4 bases, the J end lost 0 bases, and 14 bases lay between the germline ends. For the CDR3, the DNA is TGTGCCAGCAGTTCTTTGACAGGCCCTAGCACAGATACGCAGTATTTT. Translated, it gives CASSSLTGPSTDTQYF.

The chain combines TRBV7-9 with TRBJ1-5, with TRBD1 matching over 10 bases. Losses at the gene ends were 5 bases for V and 4 bases for J; bases not matched to a gene: 5. Germline CDR1 and CDR2: SEHNR and FQNEAQ (reference sequence). The CDR3 runs to 15 residues. This chain's CDR3 is CASSNGQGGNQPQHF. The DNA for the CDR3 is TGTGCCAGCAGCAACGGACAGGGGGGAAATCAGCCCCAGCATTTT.

The V call is TRBV27, the J call TRBJ2-5; 11 bases agree with TRBD2. Germline CDR1 reads MNHEY; CDR2 reads SMNVEV (reference sequence). The CDR3 has 15 residues. After removal of 5 bases from V and 5 bases from J, the junction contained 7 bases not matched to a gene. The CDR3: CASSNQLAGVETQYF. For the CDR3, the DNA is TGTGCCAGCAGTAACCAACTAGCGGGGGTGGAGACCCAGTACTTC.

This clonotype turned up a few times. This chain joins TRBV7-9 and TRBJ1-2; possible D gene TRBD1, 6 bases. This CDR3 has 13 residues. V was pared by 1 base and J by 8 bases, with 11 bases between. Germline assignment: CDR1 SEHNR and CDR2 FQNEAQ (reference sequence). The CDR3 DNA follows: TGTGCCAGCAGCTTAGGAGGGGGGGACGGCTACACCTTC. This sequence encodes CASSLGGGDGYTF.

This clonotype has more than one count but fewer than ten. This chain connects TRBV12-3 or TRBV12-4 to TRBJ2-4, with D unclear. The germline V and J ends were trimmed by 3 bases and 10 bases, with 13 bases remaining between them. The CDR3 spans 13 residues. The CDR3 bases are TGTGCCAGCAGTTTCCCCTCTTCTAATATTCAGTACTTC. Protein: CASSFPSSNIQYF.

This clonotype showed up many times. The chain links TRBV12-3 or TRBV12-4 to TRBJ2-5; 10 nucleotides align to TRBD2. The CDR3 is made up of 13 amino acids. In nucleotides, the CDR3 is TGTGCTCGTAGCGGGAGGCCCCAAGAGACCCAGTACTTC. This translates into CARSGRPQETQYF.

The chain couples TRBV9 to TRBJ2-3; no clear D gene. Germline V gives CDR1 SGDLS, CDR2 YYNGEE. This CDR3 comprises 10 residues. Trimming removed 8 bases from V and 8 bases from J, with 9 bases in between. The CDR3 protein is CASTPGTQYF. The CDR3 DNA sequence: TGTGCCAGTACGCCGGGTACGCAGTATTTT.

This clonotype was seen only a few times. The chain couples TRBV15 to TRBJ2-3, with TRBD2 identical over 7 bases. The CDR3 sequence is 16 residues long. Germline CDR1 reads LNHNV; CDR2 reads YYDKDF (reference sequence). V shed 1 base and J 0 bases; nucleotides not matched to a gene: 4. Written as DNA, the CDR3 is TGTGCCACCAGCAGAGGGGCTAGCGGAAGCACAGATACGCAGTATTTT. Translating it yields CATSRGASGSTDTQYF.

This clonotype showed up just a few times. The chain recombines TRBV7-9 with TRBJ1-1, with TRBD1 matching 10 bases. This CDR3 is 15 amino acids long. With 1 base clipped from V and 4 bases from J, the junction kept 3 bases outside the gene matches. Germline V lookup: CDR1 SEHNR, CDR2 FQNEAQ (reference sequence). CDR3 in DNA: TGTGCCAGCAGCTTAGTTGGGACAGGGGCCACTGAAGCTTTCTTT. It translates to CASSLVGTGATEAFF.

Only a few counts were recorded for this clonotype. The gene calls are TRBV10-1 and TRBJ1-1; D gene unclear. CDR3 length: 12 residues. Germline V CDR1 and CDR2: WNHNN, SYGVQD (reference sequence). Trimming pared 3 bases from V and 8 bases from J, leaving 10 bases between. CDR3 DNA sequence: TGCGCCAGCAGTGACGGAGCAACAGAAGCTTTCTTT. It is translated as CASSDGATEAFF.

The genes are TRBV6-1 and TRBJ2-3, with TRBD1 identical over 7 bases. The CDR3 covers 18 residues. Unmatched junction bases numbered 17, after V lost 6 bases and J lost 2 bases. Germline loops: CDR1 MNHNS, CDR2 SASEGT. CDR3 nucleotide sequence: TGTGCCAGCAGCCGGAATCCCCGCCGGGACAGTCACACAGATACGCAGTATTTT. It codes for CASSRNPRRDSHTDTQYF.

In this sample, this clonotype turned up once. V gene TRBV12-3 or TRBV12-4 combines with J gene TRBJ1-2; no firm D call. The CDR3 runs to 14 residues. V was cut by 8 bases and J by 4 bases, with 17 bases left in between. The CDR3 sequence: CASVSPDTVYGYTF. As DNA, the CDR3 is TGTGCCAGCGTTTCCCCTGACACAGTCTATGGCTACACCTTC.

This clonotype was detected ten times or more. This chain's CDR3 is CASSVVDRGSPLHF. The CDR3 DNA sequence: TGTGCCAGCAGCGTAGTTGACAGGGGATCACCCCTCCACTTT. The chain employs TRBV9 and TRBJ1-6; 8 nucleotides align to TRBD1. CDR1 is SGDLS and CDR2 is YYNGEE in the germline V gene. The V segment lost 0 bases and the J segment 10 bases; nucleotides outside the gene matches: 3. This CDR3 has 14 residues.

This chain joins TRBV3-1 and TRBJ2-7; D is perhaps TRBD1 or TRBD2 (5 bases each). The CDR3 length is 17 residues. Germline V gives CDR1 LGHDT, CDR2 YNNKEL (reference sequence). Trimming took 4 bases from V and 2 from J, leaving 21 bases between them. The CDR3 protein is CASSPRAGALRTYEQYF. DNA for the CDR3: TGTGCCAGCAGCCCCCGAGCCGGGGCTCTGCGGACCTACGAGCAGTACTTC.

V usage is TRBV14 and J usage is TRBJ2-3; no clear D. V was clipped by 4 bases and J by 4 bases, with 12 bases between them. Germline assignment: CDR1 SGHDN and CDR2 FVKESK. The length of the CDR3 is 14 residues. The CDR3 DNA reads TGTGCCAGCAGCCCGGAGCAGGCCGCAGATACGCAGTATTTT. It is translated as CASSPEQAADTQYF.

CDR3 bases: TGTGCCAGCAGCCAGGGACACGGACCTGCCTACAATGAGCAGTTCTTC. This codes for CASSQGHGPAYNEQFF. This chain joins TRBV3-1 and TRBJ2-1; tentatively, D is TRBD1 (6 bases). The CDR3 runs to 16 residues. The germline V gene has CDR1 LGHDT and CDR2 YNNKEL (reference sequence). Trimming cost V 3 bases and J 2 bases, with 14 bases left between them.

This clonotype turned up a few times. This chain connects TRBV4-3 to TRBJ2-1, with 10 nucleotides matching TRBD1. The germline V gene encodes CDR1 LGHNA and CDR2 YSLEER. Trimming removed 0 bases from V and 8 bases from J; junction bases left unmatched: 7. CDR3 length: 16 amino acids. This CDR3 reads CASSQEGRQGAYEQFF. The CDR3 DNA follows: TGCGCCAGCAGCCAAGAAGGGCGACAGGGGGCCTATGAGCAGTTCTTC.

The table lists this clonotype with a few counts. The chain carries TRBV12-3 or TRBV12-4 and TRBJ2-2, with a tentative D call TRBD1 (6 bases). This CDR3 is 14 amino acids long. V lost 6 bases, J lost 0 bases, and 8 bases lay in between. The CDR3 protein is CASSRGANTGELFF. The CDR3 nucleotides read TGTGCCAGCAGCAGGGGCGCGAACACCGGGGAGCTGTTTTTT.

The V gene is TRBV7-9, the J gene TRBJ2-7; 9 nucleotides match TRBD1. Per germline, CDR1 SEHNR and CDR2 FQNEAQ (reference sequence). This CDR3 has 14 amino acids. V lost 4 bases to trimming and J lost 5 bases; unmatched junction nucleotides: 6. The DNA of the CDR3 is TGTGCCAGCAGCTCCCGGGACAGGGATCACGAGCAGTACTTC. It translates to CASSSRDRDHEQYF. The variable domain in full, with the rest retrieved from reference TRBV7-9 and TRBJ2-7, is DTGVSQNPRHKITKRGQNVTFRCDPISEHNRLYWYRQTLGQGPEFLTYFQNEAQLEKSRLLSDRFSAERPKGSFSTLEIQRTEQGDSAMYLCASSSRDRDHEQYFGPGTRLTVT.

This clonotype was seen a handful of times. The chain links TRBV20-1 to TRBJ1-4; 9 nucleotides match TRBD1. This CDR3 is built from 12 residues. With V trimmed by 4 bases and J by 16 bases, 10 bases remained unmatched. Per germline, CDR1 DFQATT and CDR2 SNEGSKA (reference sequence). In nucleotides, the CDR3 is TGCAGTGCTACCACAGGGGGCAGTGAGCAGTTTTTT. Its translation is CSATTGGSEQFF.

The chain joins TRBV7-9 to TRBJ2-7, with D possibly matching TRBD1 (5 bases). Looked up from germline, CDR1 is SEHNR and CDR2 is FQNEAQ (reference sequence). Trimming pared 10 bases from V and 2 bases from J, leaving 15 bases between. This CDR3 comprises 13 residues. CDR3 bases: TGTGCCATCCAGGGCAACTGGACCTACGAGCAGTACTTC. Protein sequence: CAIQGNWTYEQYF.

The chain combines TRBV2 with TRBJ2-1; D not certain. Trimming shortened V by 4 bases and J by 3 bases, and 7 bases separated the two germline ends. Germline V gene lookup returns CDR1 SNHLY and CDR2 FYNNEI. CDR3 size: 13 residues. The CDR3 region is CASSGGRYNEQFF. CDR3 bases: TGTGCCAGCAGTGGTGGACGCTACAATGAGCAGTTCTTC.

The chain is built from TRBV12-3 or TRBV12-4 and TRBJ2-1, with 11 nucleotides matching TRBD2. The length of the CDR3 is 17 residues. Unmatched junction bases numbered 12, after V lost 7 bases and J lost 4 bases. The chain's CDR3 is CASTVYSGRASYNEQFF. The DNA of the CDR3 is TGTGCCAGCACCGTCTATAGCGGGAGGGCCTCGTACAATGAGCAGTTCTTC.